Listed here is a single T cell receptor beta chain. In the original analysis: The assay estimated nucleated cells by amplifying reference gene primers. The table came from immunoSEQ multiplex PCR; TCRdb's copy has only in-frame clones and leaves some out. From that table come the V and J calls and clone size; the DNA was used to work out D and trimming. The table shows 170,000 or so clones, with 85% to 95% occurring only once. The data were taken from a study of blood T cell repertoires in COVID-19. About the study: Acute-phase and convalescent COVID-19 samples originated in the United States, Italy and Spain. T cells, B-cell-depleted T cells, or PBMCs supplied cDNA or gDNA.

The V gene's germline CDR1 is MNHEY and CDR2 SVGAGI. The V end was cut by 6 bases, the J end by 7 bases, with 10 bases between. This CDR3 spans 13 amino acids. The TCR was taken from a man aged 45-65 years with acute or convalescent COVID-19. Sequenced material: peripheral blood. The chain is built from TRBV6-5 and TRBJ1-6; D possibly corresponds to TRBD1 (6 bases). CDR3 residues: CASRGTSNSPLHF. CDR3 DNA sequence: TGTGCCAGCAGAGGGACATCGAATTCACCCCTCCACTTT.